This entry lists 28 T cell receptor beta chains sequenced from one sample in a study of T cell responses to AZD1222 COVID-19 vaccine (dated by TCRdb to the early 2020s). The receptor library was made with the immunoSEQ multiplex PCR assay. In TCRdb, the immuneACCESS table is reduced to in-frame sequences with V and J assigned. These tables do not hold every clone; where another copy was compared, an unresolved V gene accounts for under half, and the others remain unexplained. Here the sample has roughly 84,000 clones; about 85% occur a single time. The ten largest clonotypes hold 1.5% of the sample. The sample's time point label, in plain terms: baseline before first vaccination. The sequenced sample was peripheral blood, obtained on day 0 of AZD1222 vaccination. These TCRs come from an adult in good health.

The V and J genes are TRBV5-5 and TRBJ1-4, with D maybe TRBD1 (5 bases). The CDR3 is 15 amino acids. In germline, CDR1 is SGHKS, CDR2 YYEKEE (reference sequence). The V and J ends lost 4 bases and 3 bases respectively, with 13 bases between them. The CDR3 here is CASSPYRQANEKLFF. CDR3 nucleotides: TGTGCCAGCAGCCCCTACAGGCAGGCTAATGAAAAACTGTTTTTT.

V is TRBV5-1 and J is TRBJ1-2; D gene unclear. The CDR3 sequence is 14 residues long. The V and J ends lost 0 bases and 4 bases respectively, with 10 bases between them. Germline loops: CDR1 SGHRS, CDR2 YFSETQ. The CDR3 sequence is CASSLDRDAYGYTF. The DNA of the CDR3 is TGCGCCAGCAGCTTGGACAGAGATGCCTATGGCTACACCTTC.

CDR3 in amino acids: CAWGDSLSNQPQHF. CDR3 in DNA: TGTGCCTGGGGCGACAGCTTAAGCAATCAGCCCCAGCATTTT. The V and J genes are TRBV30 and TRBJ1-5; TRBD1 is a possible D gene (5 bases). Germline loops: CDR1 GTSNPN, CDR2 SVGIG (reference sequence). The ends were cut back, 5 bases at V and 1 base at J, with 12 bases in the middle. The CDR3 sequence is 14 residues long.

The chain employs TRBV12-5 and TRBJ2-3; possibly TRBD2 for D (5 bases). The CDR3 spans 16 residues. In germline, CDR1 is LGHNT, CDR2 FRNRAP. Trimming shortened V by 2 bases and J by 0 bases, and 12 bases separated the two germline ends. The CDR3 DNA reads as TGTGCTAGTGGTTTGAGACCGGGAACAAGCACAGATACGCAGTATTTT. Amino acids: CASGLRPGTSTDTQYF.

The rearrangement joins TRBV20-1 to TRBJ1-5; the D gene is possibly TRBD1 (6 bases). Germline-derived CDR1 and CDR2 are DFQATT and SNEGSKA (reference sequence). With 3 bases removed from V and 3 bases from J, the gap between germline ends came to 15 bases. This CDR3 comprises 15 residues. The chain's CDR3 is CSASRGGSDNQPQHF. As DNA, the CDR3 is TGCAGTGCTAGTAGGGGGGGCTCAGACAATCAGCCCCAGCATTTT.

This rearrangement joins TRBV6-5 to TRBJ2-1, with 9 bases fitting TRBD2. This CDR3 region has 13 residues. The junction had 6 bases not matched to a gene; V was cut back by 2 bases and J by 13 bases. Germline V lookup: CDR1 MNHEY, CDR2 SVGAGI. The CDR3 DNA reads TGTGCCAGCAGTTACAATGTGCTAGCGGGACAGTTCTTC. This encodes CASSYNVLAGQFF.

The V call is TRBV3-1 (or the pseudogene TRBV3-2), the J call TRBJ1-5; no definite D call. Germline values: CDR1 LGHDT, CDR2 YNNKEL (reference sequence). CDR3 length: 13 residues. Trimming shortened V by 1 base and J by 5 bases, and 6 bases separated the two germline ends. DNA of the CDR3: TGTGCCAGCAGCCAAGGGGGAGATCAGCCCCAGCATTTT. Translated: CASSQGGDQPQHF.

V usage is TRBV25-1 and J usage is TRBJ1-3; 8 nucleotides align to TRBD1. The V segment lost 5 bases and the J segment 4 bases; nucleotides outside the gene matches: 4. Germline values: CDR1 MGHDK, CDR2 SYGVNS. CDR3 length: 14 residues. Written as DNA, the CDR3 is TGTGCCAGCAGTCCCCAGGGGGCGGGAAACACCATATATTTT. It encodes CASSPQGAGNTIYF.

This chain uses TRBV19 with TRBJ1-5; 8 nucleotides align to TRBD1. Per germline, CDR1 LNHDA and CDR2 SQIVND (reference sequence). The CDR3 extends over 19 amino acids. V was clipped by 3 bases and J by 4 bases; unmatched bases: 17. As DNA, the CDR3 is TGTGCCAGTAGTATTGGTTTTCTCGGCAGGGGGACAGGAAATCAGCCCCAGCATTTT. Its translation: CASSIGFLGRGTGNQPQHF.

The rearrangement uses TRBV5-1 and TRBJ1-5; 7 bases match TRBD1. After removal of 0 bases from V and 3 bases from J, the junction contained 3 bases not matched to a gene. The germline V gene has CDR1 SGHRS and CDR2 YFSETQ. The CDR3 covers 15 residues. This CDR3 reads CASSLGQGYNQPQHF. CDR3 sequence (DNA): TGCGCCAGCAGCTTGGGACAGGGATACAATCAGCCCCAGCATTTT.

This chain links TRBV15 with TRBJ1-4; D gene ambiguous. Germline V gene data show CDR1 as LNHNV and CDR2 as YYDKDF (reference sequence). The CDR3 covers 16 residues. V lost 0 bases and J lost 7, with 15 bases in between. The CDR3 DNA sequence: TGTGCCACCAGCAGAGATTCCAGGTCTGCAGGTGAAAAACTGTTTTTT. Translating gives CATSRDSRSAGEKLFF.

The J gene is TRBJ1-2, the V gene TRBV7-9, with no clear D. Deletions cut 2 bases from V and 4 bases from J, with 8 bases between. This CDR3 has 13 amino acids. In germline, CDR1 is SEHNR, CDR2 FQNEAQ (reference sequence). CDR3 nucleotides: TGTGCCAGCAGCTTAACTGCAGTCTATGGCTACACCTTC. Its translation: CASSLTAVYGYTF. Full variable domain (outside the CDR3, taken from reference TRBV7-9 and TRBJ1-2): DTGVSQNPRHKITKRGQNVTFRCDPISEHNRLYWYRQTLGQGPEFLTYFQNEAQLEKSRLLSDRFSAERPKGSFSTLEIQRTEQGDSAMYLCASSLTAVYGYTFGSGTRLTVV.

The chain combines TRBV5-6 with TRBJ1-1, with a weak D call TRBD1 (6 bases). From germline, CDR1 is SGHDT and CDR2 YYEEEE. Deletions cut 2 bases from V and 1 base from J, with 12 bases between. This CDR3 has 15 amino acids. Written as DNA, the CDR3 is TGTGCCAGCAGCTTCCCAGGGGAAGAGAACACTGAAGCTTTCTTT. It yields the protein CASSFPGEENTEAFF.

The chain joins TRBV10-3 to TRBJ1-2; 8 positions agree with TRBD1. Germline V gene lookup returns CDR1 ENHRY and CDR2 SYGVKD. V shed 8 bases and J 1 base; nucleotides not matched to a gene: 6. This CDR3 has 14 amino acids. CDR3 nucleotide sequence: TGTGCCATCGGCGACAGGGGTTTTAACTATGGCTACACCTTC. Translated: CAIGDRGFNYGYTF.

The chain couples TRBV6-5 to TRBJ1-1; a weak D match, TRBD1 (6 bases). The V end was cut by 2 bases, the J end by 1 base, with 11 bases between. The germline CDR1 and CDR2 sequences are MNHEY and SVGAGI. This CDR3 spans 15 amino acids. The CDR3 reads CASSYGGRGNTEAFF. The CDR3 DNA reads as TGTGCCAGCAGTTACGGGGGGCGCGGGAACACTGAAGCTTTCTTT.

This clone was detected only a few times. V and J are TRBV6-2 or TRBV6-3 and TRBJ1-2; D is unresolved. V gave up 0 bases and J gave up 4 bases, with 12 bases separating them. The germline CDR1 and CDR2 sequences are MNHEY and SVGEGT. The CDR3 has 15 amino acids. This chain's CDR3 is CASSYSSDVIYGYTF. The CDR3 nucleotides read TGTGCCAGCAGTTACTCCTCGGACGTAATCTATGGCTACACCTTC.

V usage is TRBV7-8 and J usage is TRBJ2-1; no reliable D call. In germline, CDR1 is SGHVS, CDR2 FQNEAQ. V lost 1 base and J lost 2, with 15 bases in between. This CDR3 is built from 17 residues. CDR3 loop: CASSLVRTALTYNEQFF. Here the CDR3 DNA reads TGTGCCAGCAGCTTAGTTCGGACGGCTCTTACCTACAATGAGCAGTTCTTC.

This sequence joins TRBV9 and TRBJ1-1; D is perhaps TRBD1 (6 bases). V gave up 2 bases and J gave up 5 bases, with 16 bases separating them. This CDR3 comprises 15 residues. The germline V gene encodes CDR1 SGDLS and CDR2 YYNGEE. CDR3 residues: CASSVLAGARTEAFF. The DNA of the CDR3 is TGTGCCAGCAGCGTTCTGGCAGGGGCGAGGACTGAAGCTTTCTTT.

This rearrangement joins TRBV3-1 (or the pseudogene TRBV3-2) to TRBJ1-1; D remains ambiguous. Germline V lookup: CDR1 LGHDT, CDR2 YNNKEL (reference sequence). Trimming cost V 2 bases and J 1 base, with 5 bases left between them. This CDR3 spans 13 amino acids. CDR3 sequence reads: CASSQLENTEAFF. The CDR3, as DNA: TGTGCCAGCAGCCAACTAGAGAACACTGAAGCTTTCTTT.

J is TRBJ1-1 and V is TRBV19; TRBD1 matches 10 bases. CDR1 LNHDA and CDR2 SQIVND come from the germline V gene (reference sequence). There are 14 residues in the CDR3. Trimming removed 9 bases from V and 6 bases from J; junction bases left unmatched: 10. CDR3 nucleotide sequence: TGTGCCAGCACGACAGGGGGCGCTGGCCCTGAAGCTTTCTTT. Translated, it gives CASTTGGAGPEAFF.

The chain combines TRBV7-9 with TRBJ2-7; 9 nucleotides align to TRBD2. Per germline, CDR1 SEHNR and CDR2 FQNEAQ (reference sequence). V shed 1 base and J 5 bases; nucleotides not matched to a gene: 9. The CDR3 contains 16 residues. This chain's CDR3 is CASSLGASGTRDEQYF. CDR3 coding DNA: TGTGCCAGCAGCTTAGGAGCTAGCGGGACGCGCGACGAGCAGTACTTC.

The rearrangement uses TRBV5-1 and TRBJ2-1, with 15 bases identical to TRBD2. Trimming at V came to 4 bases and at J to 8 bases, leaving 4 bases not matched to a gene. The CDR3 is 15 amino acids. The germline V gene has CDR1 SGHRS and CDR2 YFSETQ. The DNA for the CDR3 is TGCGCCAGCAGCCTGGGACTAGCGGGAGGTGATGAGCAGTTCTTC. It is translated as CASSLGLAGGDEQFF. Together with reference TRBV5-1 and TRBJ2-1, the CDR3 gives the full variable domain: KAGVTQTPRYLIKTRGQQVTLSCSPISGHRSVSWYQQTPGQGLQFLFEYFSETQRNKGNFPGRFSGRQFSNSRSEMNVSTLELGDSALYLCASSLGLAGGDEQFFGPGTRLTVL.

The chain couples TRBV5-5 to TRBJ1-3; D is uncertain. Trimming pared 1 base from V and 0 bases from J, leaving 11 bases between. Germline lookup yields CDR1 SGHKS and CDR2 YYEKEE (reference sequence). The CDR3 runs to 16 residues. In nucleotides, the CDR3 is TGTGCCAGCAGCTTGAGTTTACCGACCTCTGGAAACACCATATATTTT. Translating gives CASSLSLPTSGNTIYF.

The V gene is TRBV24-1, the J gene TRBJ1-3, with D uncertain. V lost 7 bases and J 1 base, leaving 16 bases between the germline ends. Germline CDR1 and CDR2: KGHDR and SFDVKD. The CDR3 is 16 amino acids. For the CDR3, the DNA is TGTGCCACCAGACGCATTAGGAGTAGATCTGGAAACACCATATATTTT. It codes for CATRRIRSRSGNTIYF.

The chain carries TRBV4-1 and TRBJ2-7, with 14 bases aligning to TRBD2. This CDR3 contains 18 residues. Trimming took 1 base from V and 0 from J; bases not matched to a gene: 5. Germline-derived CDR1 and CDR2 are MGHRA and YSYEKL. CDR3 DNA sequence: TGCGCCAGCAGCCAAGGGGGACTAGCGGGAGATATCTCCTACGAGCAGTACTTC. Translated, it gives CASSQGGLAGDISYEQYF.

This chain uses TRBV9 with TRBJ2-1, with 14 bases that match TRBD2. Trimming at V came to 3 bases and at J to 0 bases, leaving 2 bases not matched to a gene. Germline assignment: CDR1 SGDLS and CDR2 YYNGEE. The CDR3 is 17 residues long. The CDR3 reads CASSEGTSGSSYNEQFF. As DNA, the CDR3 is TGTGCCAGCAGCGAGGGGACTAGCGGGAGCTCCTACAATGAGCAGTTCTTC. Variable domain in full (rest from reference TRBV9 and TRBJ2-1): DSGVTQTPKHLITATGQRVTLRCSPRSGDLSVYWYQQSLDQGLQFLIQYYNGEERAKGNILERFSAQQFPDLHSELNLSSLELGDSALYFCASSEGTSGSSYNEQFFGPGTRLTVL.

V usage is TRBV27 and J usage is TRBJ2-3, with a possible D match to TRBD2 (7 bases). In germline, CDR1 is MNHEY, CDR2 SMNVEV (reference sequence). With 5 bases removed from V and 5 bases from J, the gap between germline ends came to 20 bases. The CDR3 has 16 amino acids. CDR3 loop: CASSPPRGREKDTQYF. The CDR3 DNA reads TGTGCCAGCAGTCCCCCGCGGGGGCGCGAGAAAGATACGCAGTATTTT.

This clone occurred a few times. The V call is TRBV7-8, the J call TRBJ2-1; 13 positions agree with TRBD2. The germline CDR1 and CDR2 sequences are SGHVS and FQNEAQ. This CDR3 region has 15 residues. The trim removed 4 bases at V and 7 bases at J, leaving 4 bases unmatched. CDR3 sequence: CASSWTSGRRNEQFF. The DNA of the CDR3 is TGTGCCAGCAGCTGGACTAGCGGGAGAAGAAATGAGCAGTTCTTC. Together with reference TRBV7-8 and TRBJ2-1, the CDR3 gives the full variable domain: GAGVSQSPRYKVAKRGQDVALRCDPISGHVSLFWYQQALGQGPEFLTYFQNEAQLDKSGLPSDRFFAERPEGSVSTLKIQRTQQEDSAVYLCASSWTSGRRNEQFFGPGTRLTVL.